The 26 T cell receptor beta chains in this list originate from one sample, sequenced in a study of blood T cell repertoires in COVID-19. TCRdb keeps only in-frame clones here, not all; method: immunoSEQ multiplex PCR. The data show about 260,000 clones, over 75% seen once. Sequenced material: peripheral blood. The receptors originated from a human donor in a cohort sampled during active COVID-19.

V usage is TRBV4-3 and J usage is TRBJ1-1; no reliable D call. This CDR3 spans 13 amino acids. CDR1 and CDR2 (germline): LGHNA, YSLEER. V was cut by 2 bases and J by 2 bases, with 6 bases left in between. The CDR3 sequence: CASSQLINTEAFF. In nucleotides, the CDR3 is TGCGCCAGCAGCCAACTTATCAACACTGAAGCTTTCTTT.

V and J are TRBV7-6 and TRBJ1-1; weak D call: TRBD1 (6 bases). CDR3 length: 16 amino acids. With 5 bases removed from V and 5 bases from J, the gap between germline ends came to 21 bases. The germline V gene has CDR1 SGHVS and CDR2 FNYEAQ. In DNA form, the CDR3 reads TGTGCCAGCAGCCAACAACTTCCAGGGGATCGGACTGAAGCTTTCTTT. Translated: CASSQQLPGDRTEAFF.

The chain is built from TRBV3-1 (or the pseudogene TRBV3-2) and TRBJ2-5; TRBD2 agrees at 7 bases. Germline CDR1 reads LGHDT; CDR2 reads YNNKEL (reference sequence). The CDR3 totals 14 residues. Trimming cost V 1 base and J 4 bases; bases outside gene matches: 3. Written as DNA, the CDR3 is TGTGCCAGCAGCCAAGTGAGGGAGGGAGAGACCCAGTACTTC. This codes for CASSQVREGETQYF.

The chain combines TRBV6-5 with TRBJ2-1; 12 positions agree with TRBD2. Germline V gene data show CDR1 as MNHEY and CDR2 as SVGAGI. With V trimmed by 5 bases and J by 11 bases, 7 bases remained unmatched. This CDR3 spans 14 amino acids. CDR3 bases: TGTGCCAGCAGTACTCCGGGACTAGCGGGTCAGCAGTTCTTC. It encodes CASSTPGLAGQQFF.

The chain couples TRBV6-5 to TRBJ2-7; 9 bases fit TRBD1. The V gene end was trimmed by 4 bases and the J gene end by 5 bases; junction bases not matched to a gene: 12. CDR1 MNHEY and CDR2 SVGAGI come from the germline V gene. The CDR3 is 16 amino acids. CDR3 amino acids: CASSWQGTGIRNEQYF. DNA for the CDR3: TGTGCCAGCAGTTGGCAAGGGACAGGGATTCGCAACGAGCAGTACTTC.

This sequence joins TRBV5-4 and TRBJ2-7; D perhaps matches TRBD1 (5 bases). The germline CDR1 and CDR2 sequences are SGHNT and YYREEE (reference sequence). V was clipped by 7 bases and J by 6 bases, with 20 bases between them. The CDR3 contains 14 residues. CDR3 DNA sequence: TGTGCCAGCCAAAGAGCTCAGGGAAATAGCGAGCAGTACTTC. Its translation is CASQRAQGNSEQYF.

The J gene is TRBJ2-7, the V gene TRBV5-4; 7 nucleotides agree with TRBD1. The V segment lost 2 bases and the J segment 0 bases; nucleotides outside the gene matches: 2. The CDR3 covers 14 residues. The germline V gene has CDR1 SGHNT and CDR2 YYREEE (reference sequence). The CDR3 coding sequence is TGTGCCAGCAGCTTAAGGGACAGCTCCTACGAGCAGTACTTC. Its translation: CASSLRDSSYEQYF.

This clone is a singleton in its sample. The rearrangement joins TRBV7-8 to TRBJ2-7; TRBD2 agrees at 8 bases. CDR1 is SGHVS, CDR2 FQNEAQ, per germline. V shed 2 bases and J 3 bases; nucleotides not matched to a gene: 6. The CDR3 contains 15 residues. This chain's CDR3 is CASSLIKREFYEQYF. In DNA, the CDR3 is TGTGCCAGCAGCTTAATAAAGCGGGAGTTCTACGAGCAGTACTTC.

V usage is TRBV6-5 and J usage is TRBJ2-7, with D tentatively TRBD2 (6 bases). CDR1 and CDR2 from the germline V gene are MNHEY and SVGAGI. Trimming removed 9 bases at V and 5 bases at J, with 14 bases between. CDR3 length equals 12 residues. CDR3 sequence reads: CASATGLDEQYF. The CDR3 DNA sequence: TGTGCCAGTGCCACGGGACTCGACGAGCAGTACTTC.

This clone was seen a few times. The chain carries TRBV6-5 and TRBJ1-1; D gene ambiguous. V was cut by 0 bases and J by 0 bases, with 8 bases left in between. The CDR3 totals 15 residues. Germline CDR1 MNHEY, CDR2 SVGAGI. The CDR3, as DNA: TGTGCCAGCAGTTACTCATTCGAGTTGAACACTGAAGCTTTCTTT. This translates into CASSYSFELNTEAFF.

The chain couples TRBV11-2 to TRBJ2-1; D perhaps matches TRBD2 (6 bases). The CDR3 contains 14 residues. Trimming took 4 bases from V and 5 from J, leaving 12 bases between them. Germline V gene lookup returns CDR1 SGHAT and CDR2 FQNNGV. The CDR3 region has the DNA TGTGCCAGCAGCTCCGGGAGTACCAACAATGAGCAGTTCTTC. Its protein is CASSSGSTNNEQFF.

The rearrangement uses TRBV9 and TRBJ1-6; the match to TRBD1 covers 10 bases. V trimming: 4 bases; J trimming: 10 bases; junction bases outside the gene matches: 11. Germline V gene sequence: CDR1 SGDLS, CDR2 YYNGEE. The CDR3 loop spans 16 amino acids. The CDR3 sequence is CASSPRDRGFRSPLHF. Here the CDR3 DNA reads TGTGCCAGCAGCCCCCGGGACAGGGGATTTCGGTCACCCCTCCACTTT.

This CDR3 is CASSLTSGTGDRGDNQPQHF. The CDR3 DNA reads TGCGCCAGCAGTCTCACCTCCGGGACAGGGGACCGGGGTGACAATCAGCCCCAGCATTTT. This chain links TRBV23-1 with TRBJ1-5, with TRBD1 matching over 10 bases. TRBV23-1 is annotated as an ORF whose role is uncertain. This CDR3 spans 20 amino acids. V lost 4 bases, J lost 3 bases, and 18 bases stayed unmatched.

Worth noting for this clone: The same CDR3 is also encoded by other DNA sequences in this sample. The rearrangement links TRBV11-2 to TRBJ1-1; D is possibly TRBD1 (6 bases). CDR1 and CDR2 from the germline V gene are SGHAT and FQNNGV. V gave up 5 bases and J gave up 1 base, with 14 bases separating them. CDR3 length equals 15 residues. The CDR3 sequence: CASSLLTGSNTEAFF. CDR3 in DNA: TGTGCCAGCAGCCTCCTTACAGGGTCGAACACTGAAGCTTTCTTT.

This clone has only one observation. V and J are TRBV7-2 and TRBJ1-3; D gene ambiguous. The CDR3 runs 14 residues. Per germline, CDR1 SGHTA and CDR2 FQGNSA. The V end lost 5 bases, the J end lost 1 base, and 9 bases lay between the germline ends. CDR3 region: CASSLEYSGNTIYF. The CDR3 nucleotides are TGTGCCAGCAGCCTGGAGTATTCTGGAAACACCATATATTTT. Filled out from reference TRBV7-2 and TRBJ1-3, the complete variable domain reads GAGVSQSPSNKVTEKGKDVELRCDPISGHTALYWYRQSLGQGLEFLIYFQGNSAPDKSGLPSDRFSAERTGGSVSTLTIQRTQQEDSAVYLCASSLEYSGNTIYFGEGSWLTVV.

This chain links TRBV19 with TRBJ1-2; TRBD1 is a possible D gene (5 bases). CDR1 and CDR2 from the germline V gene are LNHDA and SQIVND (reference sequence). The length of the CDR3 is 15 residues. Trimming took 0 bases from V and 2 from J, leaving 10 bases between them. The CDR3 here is CASSIDQGINYGYTF. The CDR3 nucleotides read TGTGCCAGTAGTATAGACCAGGGAATCAACTATGGCTACACCTTC.

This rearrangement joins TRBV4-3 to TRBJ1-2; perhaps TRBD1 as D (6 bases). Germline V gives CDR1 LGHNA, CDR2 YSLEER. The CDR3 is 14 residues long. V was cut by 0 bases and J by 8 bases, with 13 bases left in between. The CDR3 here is CASSQEEVRGGYTF. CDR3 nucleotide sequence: TGCGCCAGCAGCCAAGAGGAGGTCAGGGGAGGCTACACCTTC.

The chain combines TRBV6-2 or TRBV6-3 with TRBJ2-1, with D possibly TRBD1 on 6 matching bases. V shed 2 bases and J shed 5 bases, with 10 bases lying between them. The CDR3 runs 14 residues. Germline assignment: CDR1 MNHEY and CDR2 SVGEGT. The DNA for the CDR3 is TGTGCCAGCAGTTACGGTGGGACAAACAATGAGCAGTTCTTC. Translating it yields CASSYGGTNNEQFF.

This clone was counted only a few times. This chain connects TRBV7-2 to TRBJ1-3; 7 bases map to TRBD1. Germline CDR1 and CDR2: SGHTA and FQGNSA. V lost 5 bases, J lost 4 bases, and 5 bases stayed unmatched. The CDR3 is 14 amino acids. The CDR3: CASSTGVEGNTIYF. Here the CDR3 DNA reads TGTGCCAGCAGCACAGGGGTAGAAGGAAACACCATATATTTT.

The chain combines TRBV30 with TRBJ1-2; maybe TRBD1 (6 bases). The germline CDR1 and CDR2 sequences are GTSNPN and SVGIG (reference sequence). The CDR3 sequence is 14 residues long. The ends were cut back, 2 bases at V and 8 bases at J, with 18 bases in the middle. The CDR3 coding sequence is TGTGCCTGGAGTTTGAGGCGGGTCAGGGGCGGCTACACCTTC. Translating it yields CAWSLRRVRGGYTF. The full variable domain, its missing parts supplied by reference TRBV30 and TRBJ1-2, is SQTIHQWPATLVQPVGSPLSLECTVEGTSNPNLYWYRQAAGRGLQLLFYSVGIGQISSEVPQNLSASRPQDRQFILSSKKLLLSDSGFYLCAWSLRRVRGGYTFGSGTRLTVV.

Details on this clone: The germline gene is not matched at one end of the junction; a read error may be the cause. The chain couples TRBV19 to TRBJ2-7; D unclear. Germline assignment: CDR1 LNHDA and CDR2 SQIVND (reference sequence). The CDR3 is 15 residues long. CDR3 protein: CASSAGLGSRYKQYF. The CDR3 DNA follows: TGTGCCAGTAGCGCCGGCCTAGGAAGTCGCTACAAGCAGTACTTC.

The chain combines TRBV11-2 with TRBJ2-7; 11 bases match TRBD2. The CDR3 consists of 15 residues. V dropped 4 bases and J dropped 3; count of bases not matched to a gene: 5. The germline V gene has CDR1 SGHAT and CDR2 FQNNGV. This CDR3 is CASSSGLAVYYEQYF. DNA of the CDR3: TGTGCCAGCAGCTCGGGACTAGCGGTCTACTACGAGCAGTACTTC. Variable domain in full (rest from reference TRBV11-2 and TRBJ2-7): EAGVAQSPRYKIIEKRQSVAFWCNPISGHATLYWYQQILGQGPKLLIQFQNNGVVDDSQLPKDRFSAERLKGVDSTLKIQPAKLEDSAVYLCASSSGLAVYYEQYFGPGTRLTVT.

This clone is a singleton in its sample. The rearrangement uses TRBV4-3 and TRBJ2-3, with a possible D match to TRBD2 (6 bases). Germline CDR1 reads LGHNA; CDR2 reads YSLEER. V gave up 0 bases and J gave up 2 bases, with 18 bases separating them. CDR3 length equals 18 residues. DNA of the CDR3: TGCGCCAGCAGCCAAGATCTAATTAGCGGAATAAACACAGATACGCAGTATTTT. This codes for CASSQDLISGINTDTQYF.

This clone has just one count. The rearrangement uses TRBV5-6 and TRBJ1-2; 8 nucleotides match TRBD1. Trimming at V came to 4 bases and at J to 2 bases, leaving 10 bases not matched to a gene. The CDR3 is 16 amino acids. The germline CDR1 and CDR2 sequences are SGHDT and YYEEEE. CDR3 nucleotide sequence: TGTGCCAGCAGCCCAAGAGGGACAGGAATAAACTATGGCTACACCTTC. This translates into CASSPRGTGINYGYTF.

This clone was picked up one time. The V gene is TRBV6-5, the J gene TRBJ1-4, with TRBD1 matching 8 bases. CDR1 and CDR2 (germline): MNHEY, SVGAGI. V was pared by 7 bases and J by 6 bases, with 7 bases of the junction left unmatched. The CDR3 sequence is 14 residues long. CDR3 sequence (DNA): TGTGCCAGCAATCACAGGGGGGACTATGAAAAACTGTTTTTT. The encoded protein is CASNHRGDYEKLFF.

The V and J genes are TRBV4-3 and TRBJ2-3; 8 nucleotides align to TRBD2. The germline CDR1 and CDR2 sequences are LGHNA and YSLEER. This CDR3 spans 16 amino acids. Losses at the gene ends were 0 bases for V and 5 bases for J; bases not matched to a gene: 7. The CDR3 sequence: CASSQDWREVIDTQYF. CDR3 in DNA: TGCGCCAGCAGCCAAGACTGGCGGGAGGTTATAGATACGCAGTATTTT.